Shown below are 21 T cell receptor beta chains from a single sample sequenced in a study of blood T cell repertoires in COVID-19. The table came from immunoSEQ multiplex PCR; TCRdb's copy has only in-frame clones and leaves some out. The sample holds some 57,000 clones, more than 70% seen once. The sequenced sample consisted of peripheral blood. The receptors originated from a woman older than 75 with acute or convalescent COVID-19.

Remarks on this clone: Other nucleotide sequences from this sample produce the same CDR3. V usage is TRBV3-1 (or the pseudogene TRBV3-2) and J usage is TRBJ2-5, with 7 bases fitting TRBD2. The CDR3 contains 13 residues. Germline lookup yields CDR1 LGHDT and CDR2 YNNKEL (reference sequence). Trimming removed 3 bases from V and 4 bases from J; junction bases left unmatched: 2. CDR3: CASSQGRGETQYF. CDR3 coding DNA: TGTGCCAGCAGCCAGGGGAGGGGAGAGACCCAGTACTTC.

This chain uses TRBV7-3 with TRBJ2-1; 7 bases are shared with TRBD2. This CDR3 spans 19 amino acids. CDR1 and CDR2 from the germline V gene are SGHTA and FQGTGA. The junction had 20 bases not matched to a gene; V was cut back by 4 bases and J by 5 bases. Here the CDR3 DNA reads TGTGCCAGCAGCTCAACCCGTAGACTAGCTCGGGCCTTTGACAATGAGCAGTTCTTC. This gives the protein CASSSTRRLARAFDNEQFF.

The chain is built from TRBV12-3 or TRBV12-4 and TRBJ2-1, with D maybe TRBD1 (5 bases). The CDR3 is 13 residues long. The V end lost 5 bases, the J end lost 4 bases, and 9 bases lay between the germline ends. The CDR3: CASSHRQYNEQFF. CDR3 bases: TGTGCCAGCAGTCATCGACAGTACAATGAGCAGTTCTTC.

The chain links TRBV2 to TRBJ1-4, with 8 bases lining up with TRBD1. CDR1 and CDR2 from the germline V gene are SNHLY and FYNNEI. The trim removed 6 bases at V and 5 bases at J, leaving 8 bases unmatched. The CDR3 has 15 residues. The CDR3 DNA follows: TGTGCCAGCAGGTCCCGACAGGGGAAGAATGAAAAACTGTTTTTT. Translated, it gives CASRSRQGKNEKLFF.

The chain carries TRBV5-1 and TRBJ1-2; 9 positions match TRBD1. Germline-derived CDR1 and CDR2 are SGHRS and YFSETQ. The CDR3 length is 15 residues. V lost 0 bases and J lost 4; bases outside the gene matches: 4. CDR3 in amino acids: CASSLAGQGIYGYTF. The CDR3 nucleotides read TGCGCCAGCAGCTTGGCGGGACAGGGAATCTATGGCTACACCTTC.

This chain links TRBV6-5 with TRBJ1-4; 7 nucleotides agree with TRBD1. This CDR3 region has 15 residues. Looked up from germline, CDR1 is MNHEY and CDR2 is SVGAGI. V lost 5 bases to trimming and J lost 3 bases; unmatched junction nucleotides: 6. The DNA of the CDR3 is TGTGCCAGCAGTAAGTCCGGGACAGCTAATGAAAAACTGTTTTTT. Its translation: CASSKSGTANEKLFF.

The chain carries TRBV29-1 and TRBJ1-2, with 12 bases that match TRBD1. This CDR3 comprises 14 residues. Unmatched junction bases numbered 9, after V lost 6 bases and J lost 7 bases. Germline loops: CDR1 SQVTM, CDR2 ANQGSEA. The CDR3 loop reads CSVGGQGAHGGYTF. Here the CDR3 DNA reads TGCAGCGTGGGGGGACAGGGGGCGCACGGTGGCTACACCTTC.

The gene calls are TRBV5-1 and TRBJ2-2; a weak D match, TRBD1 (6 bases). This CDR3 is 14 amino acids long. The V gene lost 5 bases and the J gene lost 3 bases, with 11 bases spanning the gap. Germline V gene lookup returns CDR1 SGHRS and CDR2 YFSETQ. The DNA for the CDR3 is TGCGCCAGCAGAAAAGGGGGAGACACCGGGGAGCTGTTTTTT. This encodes CASRKGGDTGELFF.

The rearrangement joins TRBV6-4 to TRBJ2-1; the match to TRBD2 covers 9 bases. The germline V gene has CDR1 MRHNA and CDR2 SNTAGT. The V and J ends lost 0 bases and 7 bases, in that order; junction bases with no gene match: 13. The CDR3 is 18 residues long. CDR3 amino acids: CASSDSPGFSGSSNEQFF. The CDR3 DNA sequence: TGTGCCAGCAGTGACTCCCCCGGTTTTAGCGGGAGCAGTAATGAGCAGTTCTTC.

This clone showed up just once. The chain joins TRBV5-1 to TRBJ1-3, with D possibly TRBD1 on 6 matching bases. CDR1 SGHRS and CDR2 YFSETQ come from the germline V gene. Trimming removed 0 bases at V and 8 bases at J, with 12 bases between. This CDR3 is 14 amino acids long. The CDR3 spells CASSLGGLGDTIYF. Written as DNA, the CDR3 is TGCGCCAGCAGCTTGGGGGGGCTAGGAGACACCATATATTTT.

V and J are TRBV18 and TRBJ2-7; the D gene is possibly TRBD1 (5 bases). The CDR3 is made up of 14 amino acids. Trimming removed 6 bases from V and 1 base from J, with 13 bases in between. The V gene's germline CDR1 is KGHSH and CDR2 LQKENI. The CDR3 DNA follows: TGTGCCAGCTCCCTAGACAGAAGTTCCTACGAGCAGTACTTC. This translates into CASSLDRSSYEQYF.

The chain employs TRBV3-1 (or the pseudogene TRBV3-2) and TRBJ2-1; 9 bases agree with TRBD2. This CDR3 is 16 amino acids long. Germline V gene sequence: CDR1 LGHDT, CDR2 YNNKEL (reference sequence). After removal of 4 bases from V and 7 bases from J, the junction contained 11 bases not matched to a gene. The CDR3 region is CASSLRGSGSQNEQFF. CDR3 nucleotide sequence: TGTGCCAGCAGCCTGCGGGGTAGCGGGAGTCAGAATGAGCAGTTCTTC.

The CDR3 here is CASSLEAAGDPEAFF. The CDR3 bases are TGTGCCAGCAGTTTGGAAGCTGCAGGGGACCCTGAAGCTTTCTTT. This chain uses TRBV28 with TRBJ1-1, with D possibly matching TRBD1 (6 bases). The V gene's germline CDR1 is MDHEN and CDR2 SYDVKM. V lost 3 bases and J lost 6, with 17 bases in between. The CDR3 runs 15 residues.

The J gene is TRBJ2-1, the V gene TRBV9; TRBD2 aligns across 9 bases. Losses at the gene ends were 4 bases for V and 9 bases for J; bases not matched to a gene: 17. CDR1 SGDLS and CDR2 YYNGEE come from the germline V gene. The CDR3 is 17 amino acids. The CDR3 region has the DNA TGTGCCAGCAGCACTGGACAGATGGGACTAGCAAGTTCTGAGCAGTTCTTC. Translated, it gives CASSTGQMGLASSEQFF.

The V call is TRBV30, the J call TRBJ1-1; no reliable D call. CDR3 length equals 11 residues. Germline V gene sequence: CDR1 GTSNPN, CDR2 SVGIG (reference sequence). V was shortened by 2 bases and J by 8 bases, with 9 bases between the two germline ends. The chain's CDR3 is CAWSRNREAFF. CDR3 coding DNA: TGTGCCTGGAGTAGAAACAGAGAAGCTTTCTTT.

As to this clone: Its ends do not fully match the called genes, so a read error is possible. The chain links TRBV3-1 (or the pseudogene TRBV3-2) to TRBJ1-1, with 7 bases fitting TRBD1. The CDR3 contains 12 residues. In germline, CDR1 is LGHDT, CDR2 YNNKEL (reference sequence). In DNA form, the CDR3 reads TGTGCCAGCAGCCAACTAGGGGGCAAGTCATCGTTT. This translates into CASSQLGGKSSF.

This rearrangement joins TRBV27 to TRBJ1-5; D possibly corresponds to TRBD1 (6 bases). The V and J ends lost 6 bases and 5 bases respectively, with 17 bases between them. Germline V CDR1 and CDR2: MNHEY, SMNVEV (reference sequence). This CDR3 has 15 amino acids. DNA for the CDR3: TGTGCCAGCAGGTGGGGGGGGCGCTTGGATCAGCCCCAGCATTTT. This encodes CASRWGGRLDQPQHF.

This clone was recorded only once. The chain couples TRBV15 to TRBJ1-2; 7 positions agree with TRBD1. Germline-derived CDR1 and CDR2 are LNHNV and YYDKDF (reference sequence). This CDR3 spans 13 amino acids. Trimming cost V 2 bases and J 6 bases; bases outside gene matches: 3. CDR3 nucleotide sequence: TGTGCCACCAGCAGACCTACAGGGGATGGCTACACCTTC. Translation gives CATSRPTGDGYTF.

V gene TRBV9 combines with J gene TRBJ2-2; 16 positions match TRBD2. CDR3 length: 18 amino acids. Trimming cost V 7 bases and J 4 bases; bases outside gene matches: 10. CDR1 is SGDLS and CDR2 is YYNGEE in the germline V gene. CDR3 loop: CASAGGLAGGPSTGELFF. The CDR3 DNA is TGTGCCAGCGCGGGGGGACTAGCGGGAGGGCCGAGCACCGGGGAGCTGTTTTTT. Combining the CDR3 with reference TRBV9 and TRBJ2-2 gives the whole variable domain DSGVTQTPKHLITATGQRVTLRCSPRSGDLSVYWYQQSLDQGLQFLIQYYNGEERAKGNILERFSAQQFPDLHSELNLSSLELGDSALYFCASAGGLAGGPSTGELFFGEGSRLTVL.

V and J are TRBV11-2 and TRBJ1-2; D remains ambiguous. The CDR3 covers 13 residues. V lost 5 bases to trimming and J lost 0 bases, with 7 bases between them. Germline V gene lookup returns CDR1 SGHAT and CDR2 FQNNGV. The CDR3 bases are TGTGCCAGCAGCCGAGAGTCTAACTATGGCTACACCTTC. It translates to CASSRESNYGYTF.

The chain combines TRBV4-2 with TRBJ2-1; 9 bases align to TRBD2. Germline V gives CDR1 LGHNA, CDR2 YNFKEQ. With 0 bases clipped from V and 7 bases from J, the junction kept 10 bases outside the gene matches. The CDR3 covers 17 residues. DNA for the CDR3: TGTGCCAGCAGCCAAGATACTTTAGCGGGAGTCTGGAATGAGCAGTTCTTC. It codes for CASSQDTLAGVWNEQFF.